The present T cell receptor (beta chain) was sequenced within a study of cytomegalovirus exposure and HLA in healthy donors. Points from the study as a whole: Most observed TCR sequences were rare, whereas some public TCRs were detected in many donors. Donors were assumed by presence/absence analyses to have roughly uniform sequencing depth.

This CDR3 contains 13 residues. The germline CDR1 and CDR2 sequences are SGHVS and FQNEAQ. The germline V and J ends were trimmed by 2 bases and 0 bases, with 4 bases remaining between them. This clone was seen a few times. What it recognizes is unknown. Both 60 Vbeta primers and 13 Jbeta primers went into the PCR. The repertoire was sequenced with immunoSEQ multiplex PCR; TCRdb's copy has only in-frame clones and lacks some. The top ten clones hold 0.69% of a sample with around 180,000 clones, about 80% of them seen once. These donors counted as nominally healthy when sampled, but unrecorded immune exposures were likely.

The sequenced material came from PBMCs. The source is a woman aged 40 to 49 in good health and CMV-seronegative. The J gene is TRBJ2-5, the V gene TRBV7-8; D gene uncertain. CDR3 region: CASSLHNQETQYF. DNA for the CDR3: TGTGCCAGCAGCTTACACAACCAAGAGACCCAGTACTTC.